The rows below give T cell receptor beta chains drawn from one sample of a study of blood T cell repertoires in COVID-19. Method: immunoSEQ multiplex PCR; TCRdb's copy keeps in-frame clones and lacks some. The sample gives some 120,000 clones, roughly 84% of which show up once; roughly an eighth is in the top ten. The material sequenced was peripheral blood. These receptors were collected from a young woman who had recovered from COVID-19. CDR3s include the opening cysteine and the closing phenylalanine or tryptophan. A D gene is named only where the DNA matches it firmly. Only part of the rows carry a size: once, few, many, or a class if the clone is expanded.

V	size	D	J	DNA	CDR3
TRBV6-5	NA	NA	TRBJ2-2	TGTGCCAGCAGTTACTCGAACAGGCGGAACACCGGGGAGCTGTTTTTT	CASSYSNRRNTGELFF
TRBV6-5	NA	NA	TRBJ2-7	TGTGCCAGCAGTCTACAGGATTCTCGGCAGTACTTC	CASSLQDSRQYF
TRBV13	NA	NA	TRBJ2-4	TGTGCCAGCAGCCCCGGGGAAATTGCAGGCAAAAACATTCAGTACTTC	CASSPGEIAGKNIQYF
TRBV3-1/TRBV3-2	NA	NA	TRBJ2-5	TGTGCCAGCGCCAGGGAAAAGACCCAGTACTTC	CASAREKTQYF
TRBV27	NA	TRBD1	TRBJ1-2	TGTGCCAGCAGTTTATCACCAGGGGGCTTGGATGGCTACACCTTC	CASSLSPGGLDGYTF
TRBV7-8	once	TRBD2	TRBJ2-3	TGTGCCAGCAGTAGCCTAGCGGGGAGACGCACAGATACGCAGTATTTT	CASSSLAGRRTDTQYF
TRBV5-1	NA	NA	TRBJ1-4	TGCGCCAGCAGCTTGGGACAGCTTGAAAAACTGTTTTTT	CASSLGQLEKLFF
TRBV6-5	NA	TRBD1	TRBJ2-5	TGTGCCAGCAGTTACTCGGCAGGGGGAGAGACCCAGTACTTC	CASSYSAGGETQYF
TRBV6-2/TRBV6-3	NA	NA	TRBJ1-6	TGTGCCAGCAGTTACCTGGAGGCGAATAATTCACCCCTCCACTTT	CASSYLEANNSPLHF
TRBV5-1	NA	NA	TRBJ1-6	TGCGCCAGCAGCTTGGATCCAGCCGGGGATTCACCCCTCCACTTT	CASSLDPAGDSPLHF
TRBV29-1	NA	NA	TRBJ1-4	TGCAGCGTTTCCGATGAAAAACTGTTTTTT	CSVSDEKLFF
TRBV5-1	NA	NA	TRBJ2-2	TGCGCCAGCAGCTTGGGTTCAGCGAACACCGGGGAGCTGTTTTTT	CASSLGSANTGELFF
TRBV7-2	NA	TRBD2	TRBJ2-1	TGTGCCAGCAGCGTGGGACTAGCGGCTTACAATGAGCAGTTCTTC	CASSVGLAAYNEQFF
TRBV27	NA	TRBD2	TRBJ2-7	TGTGCCAGCAGTCTCAGGCTAGCGGGAGCCGAGCAGTACTTC	CASSLRLAGAEQYF
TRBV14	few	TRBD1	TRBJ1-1	TGTGCCAGCAGCCAAGATTTAGGGGGCAGGGCTTTCTTT	CASSQDLGGRAFF
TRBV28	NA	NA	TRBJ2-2	TGTGCCAGCAGCCGGGACACCTTAACCGGGGAGCTGTTTTTT	CASSRDTLTGELFF
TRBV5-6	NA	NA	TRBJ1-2	TGTGCCAGCAGCTCCCTCAGGGCAGGGATCTATGGCTACACCTTC	CASSSLRAGIYGYTF
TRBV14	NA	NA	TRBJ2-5	TGTGCCAGCAGCCAGTGGGGCGGGGGCCATCAAGAGACCCAGTACTTC	CASSQWGGGHQETQYF